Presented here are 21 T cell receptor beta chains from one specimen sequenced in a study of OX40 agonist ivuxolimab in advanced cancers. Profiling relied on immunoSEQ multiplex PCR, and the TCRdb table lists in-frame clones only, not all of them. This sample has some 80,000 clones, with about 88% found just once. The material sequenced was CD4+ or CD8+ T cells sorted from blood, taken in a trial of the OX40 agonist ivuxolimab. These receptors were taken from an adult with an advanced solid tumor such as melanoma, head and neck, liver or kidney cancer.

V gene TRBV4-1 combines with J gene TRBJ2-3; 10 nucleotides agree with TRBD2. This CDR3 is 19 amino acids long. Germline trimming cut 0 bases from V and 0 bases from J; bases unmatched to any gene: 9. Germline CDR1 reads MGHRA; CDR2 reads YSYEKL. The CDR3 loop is CASSQETPSGGPSTDTQYF. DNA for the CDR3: TGCGCCAGCAGCCAAGAGACTCCTAGCGGGGGCCCTAGCACAGATACGCAGTATTTT.

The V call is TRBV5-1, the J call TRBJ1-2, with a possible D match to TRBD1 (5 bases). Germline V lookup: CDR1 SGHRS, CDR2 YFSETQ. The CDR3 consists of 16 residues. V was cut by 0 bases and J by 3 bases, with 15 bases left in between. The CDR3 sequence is CASSLEPGAPYYGYTF. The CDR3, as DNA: TGCGCCAGCAGCTTGGAGCCCGGGGCCCCTTACTATGGCTACACCTTC.

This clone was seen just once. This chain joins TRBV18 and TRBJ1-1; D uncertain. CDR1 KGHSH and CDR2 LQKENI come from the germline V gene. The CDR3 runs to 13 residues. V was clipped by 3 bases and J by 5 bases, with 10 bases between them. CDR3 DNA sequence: TGTGCCAGCTCACCTAACGTTCGGACTGAAGCTTTCTTT. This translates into CASSPNVRTEAFF.

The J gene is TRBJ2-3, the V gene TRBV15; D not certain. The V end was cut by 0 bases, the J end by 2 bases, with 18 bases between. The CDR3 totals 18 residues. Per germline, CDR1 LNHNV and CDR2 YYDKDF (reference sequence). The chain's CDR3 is CATSRDLLKRWPTDTQYF. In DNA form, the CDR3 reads TGTGCCACCAGCAGAGATTTGCTAAAAAGGTGGCCCACAGATACGCAGTATTTT.

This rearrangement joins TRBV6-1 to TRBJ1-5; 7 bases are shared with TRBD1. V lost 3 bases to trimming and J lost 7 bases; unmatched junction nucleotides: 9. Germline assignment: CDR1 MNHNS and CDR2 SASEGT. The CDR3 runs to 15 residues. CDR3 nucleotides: TGTGCCAGCAGTGAGGTCCAGGGGGAAGGGCAGCCCCAGCATTTT. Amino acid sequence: CASSEVQGEGQPQHF.

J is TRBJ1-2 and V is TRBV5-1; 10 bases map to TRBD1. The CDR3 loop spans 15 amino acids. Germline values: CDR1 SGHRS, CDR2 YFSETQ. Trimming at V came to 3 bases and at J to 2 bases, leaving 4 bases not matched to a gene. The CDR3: CASSSPGQGNYGYTF. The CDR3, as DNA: TGCGCCAGCAGCTCGCCGGGACAGGGGAACTATGGCTACACCTTC. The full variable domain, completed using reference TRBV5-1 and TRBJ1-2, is KAGVTQTPRYLIKTRGQQVTLSCSPISGHRSVSWYQQTPGQGLQFLFEYFSETQRNKGNFPGRFSGRQFSNSRSEMNVSTLELGDSALYLCASSSPGQGNYGYTFGSGTRLTVV.

The CDR3 here is CASRAGQINQPQHF. CDR3 DNA: TGTGCCAGCAGGGCGGGACAGATCAATCAGCCCCAGCATTTT. The chain is built from TRBV6-6 and TRBJ1-5; 7 positions match TRBD1. The junction had 5 bases not matched to a gene; V was cut back by 6 bases and J by 3 bases. The CDR3 has 14 residues. The germline V gene has CDR1 MNHNY and CDR2 SVGAGI (reference sequence).

The CDR3 loop reads CASSRGDRANGELFF. CDR3 DNA: TGTGCCAGTAGCCGAGGGGACAGGGCAAACGGGGAGCTGTTTTTT. This chain joins TRBV19 and TRBJ2-2; 9 bases align to TRBD1. V lost 6 bases, J lost 7 bases, and 9 bases stayed unmatched. This CDR3 contains 15 residues. Germline assignment: CDR1 LNHDA and CDR2 SQIVND (reference sequence).

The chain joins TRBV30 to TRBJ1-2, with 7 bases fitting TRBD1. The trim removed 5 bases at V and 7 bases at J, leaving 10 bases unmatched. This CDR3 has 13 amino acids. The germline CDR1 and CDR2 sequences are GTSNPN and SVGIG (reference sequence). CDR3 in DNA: TGTGCCTGGGGGGTCGGGACAGATGGTGGCTACACCTTC. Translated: CAWGVGTDGGYTF.

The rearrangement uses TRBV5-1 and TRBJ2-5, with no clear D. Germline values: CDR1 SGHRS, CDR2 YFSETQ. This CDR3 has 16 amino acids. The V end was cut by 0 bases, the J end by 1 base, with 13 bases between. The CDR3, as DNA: TGCGCCAGCAGCTTGGATTCGTTCTTCCTCCAAGAGACCCAGTACTTC. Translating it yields CASSLDSFFLQETQYF. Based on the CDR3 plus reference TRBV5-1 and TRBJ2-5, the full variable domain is KAGVTQTPRYLIKTRGQQVTLSCSPISGHRSVSWYQQTPGQGLQFLFEYFSETQRNKGNFPGRFSGRQFSNSRSEMNVSTLELGDSALYLCASSLDSFFLQETQYFGPGTRLLVL.

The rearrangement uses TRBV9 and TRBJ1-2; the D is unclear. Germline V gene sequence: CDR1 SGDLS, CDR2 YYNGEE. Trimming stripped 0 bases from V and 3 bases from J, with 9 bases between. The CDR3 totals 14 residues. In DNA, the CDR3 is TGTGCCAGCAGCGTAGGACCCGGCCACTATGGCTACACCTTC. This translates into CASSVGPGHYGYTF.

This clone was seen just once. The CDR3 is CAWSVTSGAYEQYF. The CDR3 DNA follows: TGTGCCTGGAGTGTGACTAGCGGGGCCTACGAGCAGTACTTC. This sequence joins TRBV30 and TRBJ2-7; 11 bases agree with TRBD2. The junction had 0 bases not matched to a gene; V was cut back by 0 bases and J by 2 bases. Germline CDR1 reads GTSNPN; CDR2 reads SVGIG (reference sequence). The CDR3 runs 14 residues.

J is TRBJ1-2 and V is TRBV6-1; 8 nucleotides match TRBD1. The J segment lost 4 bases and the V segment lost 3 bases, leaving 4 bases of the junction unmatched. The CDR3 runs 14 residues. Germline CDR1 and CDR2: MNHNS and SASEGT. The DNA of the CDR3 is TGTGCCAGCAGTGACACAGGGGGGCCCTATGGCTACACCTTC. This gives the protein CASSDTGGPYGYTF.

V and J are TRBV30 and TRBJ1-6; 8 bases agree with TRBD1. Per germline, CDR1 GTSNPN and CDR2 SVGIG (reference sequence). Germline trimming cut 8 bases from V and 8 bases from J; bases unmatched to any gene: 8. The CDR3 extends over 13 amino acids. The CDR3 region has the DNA TGTGCCCGCTCAGGGGGCGAGGATTCACCCCTCCACTTT. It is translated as CARSGGEDSPLHF. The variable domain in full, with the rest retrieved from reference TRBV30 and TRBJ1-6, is SQTIHQWPATLVQPVGSPLSLECTVEGTSNPNLYWYRQAAGRGLQLLFYSVGIGQISSEVPQNLSASRPQDRQFILSSKKLLLSDSGFYLCARSGGEDSPLHFGNGTRLTVT.

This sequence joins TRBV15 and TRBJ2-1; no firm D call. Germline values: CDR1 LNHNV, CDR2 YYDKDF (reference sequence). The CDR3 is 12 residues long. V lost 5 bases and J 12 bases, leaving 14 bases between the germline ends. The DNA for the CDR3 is TGTGCCACCAGCCAGTTGGCCAGAGCGCAGTTCTTC. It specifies CATSQLARAQFF.

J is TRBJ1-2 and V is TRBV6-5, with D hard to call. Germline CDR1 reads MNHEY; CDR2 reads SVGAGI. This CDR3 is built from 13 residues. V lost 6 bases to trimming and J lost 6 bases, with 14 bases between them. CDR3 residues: CASRKMGTDGYTF. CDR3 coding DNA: TGTGCCAGCAGAAAAATGGGAACAGATGGCTACACCTTC.

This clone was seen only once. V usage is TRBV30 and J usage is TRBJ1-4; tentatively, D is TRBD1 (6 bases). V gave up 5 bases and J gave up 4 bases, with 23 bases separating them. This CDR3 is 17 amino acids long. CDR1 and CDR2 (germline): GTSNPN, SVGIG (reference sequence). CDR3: CAWGRDRPDAINEKLFF. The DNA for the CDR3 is TGTGCCTGGGGGCGAGACAGGCCGGACGCGATTAATGAAAAACTGTTTTTT.

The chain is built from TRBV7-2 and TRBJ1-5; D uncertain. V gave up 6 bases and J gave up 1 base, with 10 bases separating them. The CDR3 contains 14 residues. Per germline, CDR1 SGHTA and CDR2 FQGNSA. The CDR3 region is CASSTGGSNQPQHF. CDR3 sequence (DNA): TGTGCCAGCAGTACCGGTGGGAGCAATCAGCCCCAGCATTTT.

CDR3 sequence reads: CAWGGGETQYF. Written as DNA, the CDR3 is TGTGCCTGGGGCGGGGGAGAGACCCAGTACTTC. The chain carries TRBV30 and TRBJ2-5, with 7 bases lining up with TRBD2. This CDR3 region has 11 residues. Germline V lookup: CDR1 GTSNPN, CDR2 SVGIG (reference sequence). With V trimmed by 5 bases and J by 4 bases, 1 base remained unmatched.

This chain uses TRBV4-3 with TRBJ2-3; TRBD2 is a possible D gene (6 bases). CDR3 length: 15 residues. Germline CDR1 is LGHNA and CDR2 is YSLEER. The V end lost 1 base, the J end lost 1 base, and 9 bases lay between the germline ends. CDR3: CASSQAGTGTDTQYF. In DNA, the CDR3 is TGCGCCAGCAGCCAAGCCGGGACTGGCACAGATACGCAGTATTTT.

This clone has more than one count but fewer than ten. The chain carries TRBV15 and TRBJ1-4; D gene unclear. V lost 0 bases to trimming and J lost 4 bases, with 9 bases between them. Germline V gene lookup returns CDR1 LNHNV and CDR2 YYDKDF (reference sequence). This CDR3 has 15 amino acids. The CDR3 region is CATSRDGRDNEKLFF. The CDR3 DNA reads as TGTGCCACCAGCAGAGATGGGCGGGATAATGAAAAACTGTTTTTT.